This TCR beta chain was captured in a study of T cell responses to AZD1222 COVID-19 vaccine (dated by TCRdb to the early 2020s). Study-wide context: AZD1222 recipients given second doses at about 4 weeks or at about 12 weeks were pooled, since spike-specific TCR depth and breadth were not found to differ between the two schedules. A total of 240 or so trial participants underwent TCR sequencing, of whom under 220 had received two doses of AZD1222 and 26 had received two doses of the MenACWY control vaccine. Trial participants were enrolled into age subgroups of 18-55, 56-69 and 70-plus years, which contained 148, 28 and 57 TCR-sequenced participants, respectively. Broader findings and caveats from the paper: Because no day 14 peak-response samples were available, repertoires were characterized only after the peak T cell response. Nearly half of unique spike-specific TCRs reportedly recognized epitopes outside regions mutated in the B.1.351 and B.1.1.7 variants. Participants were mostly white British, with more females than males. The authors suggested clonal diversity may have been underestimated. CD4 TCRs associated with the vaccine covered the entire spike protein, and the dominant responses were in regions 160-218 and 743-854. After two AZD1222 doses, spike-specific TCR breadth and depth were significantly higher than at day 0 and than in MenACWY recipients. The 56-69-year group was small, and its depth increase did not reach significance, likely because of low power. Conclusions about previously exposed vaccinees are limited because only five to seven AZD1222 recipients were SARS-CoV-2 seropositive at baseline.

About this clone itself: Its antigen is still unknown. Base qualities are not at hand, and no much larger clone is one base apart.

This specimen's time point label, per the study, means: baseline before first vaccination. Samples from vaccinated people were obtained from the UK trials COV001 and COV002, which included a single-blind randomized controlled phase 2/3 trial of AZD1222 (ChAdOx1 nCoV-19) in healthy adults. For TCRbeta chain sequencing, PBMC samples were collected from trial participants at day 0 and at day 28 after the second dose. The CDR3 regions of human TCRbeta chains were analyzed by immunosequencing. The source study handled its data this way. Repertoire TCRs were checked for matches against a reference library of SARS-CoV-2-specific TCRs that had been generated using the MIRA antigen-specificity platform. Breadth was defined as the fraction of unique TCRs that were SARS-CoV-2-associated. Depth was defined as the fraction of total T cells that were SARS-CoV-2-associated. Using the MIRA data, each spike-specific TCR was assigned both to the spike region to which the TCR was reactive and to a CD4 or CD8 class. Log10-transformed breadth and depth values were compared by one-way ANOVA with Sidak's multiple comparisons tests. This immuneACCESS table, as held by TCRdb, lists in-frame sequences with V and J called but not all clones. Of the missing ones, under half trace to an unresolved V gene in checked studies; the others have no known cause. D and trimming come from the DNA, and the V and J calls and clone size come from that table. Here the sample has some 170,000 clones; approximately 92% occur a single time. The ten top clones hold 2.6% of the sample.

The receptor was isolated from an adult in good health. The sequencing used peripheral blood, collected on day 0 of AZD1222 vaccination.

The CDR3 is CASSLWRRGETQYF. The base sequence is TGTGCCAGCAGCTTGTGGCGGAGAGGAGAGACCCAGTACTTC. The receptor chain draws on TRBV5-4 and TRBJ2-5; too little of a D gene remains to name it. The CDR3 numbers 14 residues from cysteine through phenylalanine. Of all the DNA, just the CDR3 is kept, 42 bases in frame from base 1. The germline V gene (reference sequence) specifies SGHNT as CDR1 and YYREEE as CDR2. The junction carries 11 bases between V and J, which are trimmed by 1 base and 4 bases respectively. When the CDR3 is completed using the reference TRBV5-4 and TRBJ2-5 genes on either side, the full variable domain is ETGVTQSPTHLIKTRGQQVTLRCSSQSGHNTVSWYQQALGQGPQFIFQYYREEENGRGNFPPRFSGLQFPNYSSELNVNALELDDSALYLCASSLWRRGETQYFGPGTRLLVL.